The 14 T cell receptor beta chains listed next were all sequenced from one sample in a study of blood T cell repertoires in COVID-19. Produced via immunoSEQ multiplex PCR; TCRdb's table is partial and in-frame only. The sample carries roughly 250,000 clones, around 89% recorded once. The specimen sequenced was PBMCs or T cells enriched from blood (not recorded which). These receptors all stem from a woman in her late teens or twenties who had recovered from COVID-19.

This chain uses TRBV15 with TRBJ2-2, with 7 bases matching TRBD2. After removal of 5 bases from V and 6 bases from J, the junction contained 12 bases not matched to a gene. The CDR3 is 16 residues long. Germline CDR1 LNHNV, CDR2 YYDKDF (reference sequence). The CDR3, as DNA: TGTGCCACCAGCCCCATGGGGGAGGGTTGGTCCGGGGAGCTGTTTTTT. Amino acid sequence: CATSPMGEGWSGELFF.

For the CDR3, the DNA is TGTGCCAGCAGCGCCGAGCTAGCGGGGGGGCTCGAGCAGTACTTC. It encodes CASSAELAGGLEQYF. This chain joins TRBV7-6 and TRBJ2-7, with 12 bases matching TRBD2. Germline V gene lookup returns CDR1 SGHVS and CDR2 FNYEAQ. Trimming cost V 5 bases and J 6 bases; bases outside gene matches: 8. This CDR3 region has 15 residues. The whole variable domain, filled in from reference TRBV7-6 and TRBJ2-7, reads GAGVSQSPRYKVTKRGQDVALRCDPISGHVSLYWYRQALGQGPEFLTYFNYEAQQDKSGLPNDRFSAERPEGSISTLTIQRTEQRDSAMYRCASSAELAGGLEQYFGPGTRLTVT.

The V gene is TRBV7-2, the J gene TRBJ1-2, with D possibly being TRBD1 (6 bases). V lost 8 bases and J lost 3, with 13 bases in between. CDR1 and CDR2 from the germline V gene are SGHTA and FQGNSA. The CDR3 is made up of 13 amino acids. The chain's CDR3 is CASARGTDYGYTF. CDR3 nucleotides: TGTGCCAGCGCCAGGGGAACAGACTATGGCTACACCTTC. The complete variable domain, with remaining parts taken from reference TRBV7-2 and TRBJ1-2, reads GAGVSQSPSNKVTEKGKDVELRCDPISGHTALYWYRQSLGQGLEFLIYFQGNSAPDKSGLPSDRFSAERTGGSVSTLTIQRTQQEDSAVYLCASARGTDYGYTFGSGTRLTVV.

V gene TRBV6-5 combines with J gene TRBJ1-5; the match to TRBD1 covers 8 bases. The CDR3 sequence is 15 residues long. The ends lost 2 bases at V and 4 bases at J; junction bases unmatched: 4. The V gene's germline CDR1 is MNHEY and CDR2 SVGAGI. CDR3 nucleotides: TGTGCCAGCAGTTACGACAGGGGTGGTAATCAGCCCCAGCATTTT. Residues: CASSYDRGGNQPQHF.

The rearrangement links TRBV10-3 to TRBJ1-5; possible D gene TRBD1, 6 bases. The CDR3 has 16 amino acids. Germline CDR1 reads ENHRY; CDR2 reads SYGVKD. V lost 0 bases and J 1 base, leaving 10 bases between the germline ends. The CDR3 bases are TGTGCCATCAGTGAGTCCAACAGGGCGAGCAATCAGCCCCAGCATTTT. This encodes CAISESNRASNQPQHF.

The J gene is TRBJ2-7, the V gene TRBV2; 7 bases fit TRBD1. The ends lost 4 bases at V and 1 base at J; junction bases unmatched: 7. The CDR3 sequence is 15 residues long. Germline V gene lookup returns CDR1 SNHLY and CDR2 FYNNEI. DNA of the CDR3: TGTGCCAGCAGTGGGTGGGACAGAGGATCCTACGAGCAGTACTTC. Translated, it gives CASSGWDRGSYEQYF. The entire variable domain, with the rest obtained from reference TRBV2 and TRBJ2-7, is as follows: EPEVTQTPSHQVTQMGQEVILRCVPISNHLYFYWYRQILGQKVEFLVSFYNNEISEKSEIFDDQFSVERPDGSNFTLKIRSTKLEDSAMYFCASSGWDRGSYEQYFGPGTRLTVT.

The chain joins TRBV7-9 to TRBJ1-2; 9 bases agree with TRBD1. The CDR3 sequence is 15 residues long. After removal of 4 bases from V and 4 bases from J, the junction contained 7 bases not matched to a gene. From germline, CDR1 is SEHNR and CDR2 FQNEAQ (reference sequence). CDR3 DNA: TGTGCCAGCAGCTCGACCACGGACAGGGGCTATGGCTACACCTTC. This sequence encodes CASSSTTDRGYGYTF.

CDR3 DNA: TGCGCCAGCAGCACCGGACAGGGGGCAGTTGAAAAACTGTTTTTT. This codes for CASSTGQGAVEKLFF. J is TRBJ1-4 and V is TRBV5-1; 11 nucleotides agree with TRBD1. Germline V gene data show CDR1 as SGHRS and CDR2 as YFSETQ. The CDR3 totals 15 residues. V dropped 4 bases and J dropped 7; count of bases not matched to a gene: 6.

This clone was picked up one time. This chain's CDR3 is CASRRTGGYGYTF. The CDR3, as DNA: TGTGCCAGCAGACGCACAGGGGGCTATGGCTACACCTTC. The chain joins TRBV6-4 to TRBJ1-2; 8 nucleotides match TRBD1. Trimming took 6 bases from V and 4 from J; bases not matched to a gene: 4. The CDR3 contains 13 residues. Germline V gene sequence: CDR1 MRHNA, CDR2 SNTAGT.

The gene calls are TRBV7-8 and TRBJ2-3; a possible D gene is TRBD2 (6 bases). CDR3 length: 15 amino acids. Trimming stripped 1 base from V and 0 bases from J, with 8 bases between. Germline-derived CDR1 and CDR2 are SGHVS and FQNEAQ. The CDR3 DNA is TGTGCCAGCAGCTTAGATGGAGGGAGCACAGATACGCAGTATTTT. This translates into CASSLDGGSTDTQYF.

The DNA for the CDR3 is TGTGCCAGCAGCCAATCTAGCGGGGGGCCCTACAATGAGCAGTTCTTC. It yields the protein CASSQSSGGPYNEQFF. V and J are TRBV4-2 and TRBJ2-1; TRBD2 agrees at 11 bases. Losses at the gene ends were 2 bases for V and 2 bases for J; bases not matched to a gene: 2. The CDR3 is made up of 16 amino acids. Germline values: CDR1 LGHNA, CDR2 YNFKEQ.

This clone was recorded once. This sequence joins TRBV4-1 and TRBJ1-2; weak D call: TRBD1 (5 bases). The CDR3 runs to 16 residues. V gave up 4 bases and J gave up 3 bases, with 18 bases separating them. Germline V gives CDR1 MGHRA, CDR2 YSYEKL. The CDR3 spells CASSPKDRYTDYGYTF. In DNA form, the CDR3 reads TGCGCCAGCAGCCCTAAAGACAGATACACCGACTATGGCTACACCTTC.

This chain's CDR3 is CASSSPGGIGEAFF. The DNA for the CDR3 is TGTGCCAGTAGTTCCCCAGGGGGCATCGGTGAAGCTTTCTTT. The J gene is TRBJ1-1, the V gene TRBV19, with TRBD1 matching 8 bases. From germline, CDR1 is LNHDA and CDR2 SQIVND (reference sequence). This CDR3 comprises 14 residues. With 5 bases clipped from V and 7 bases from J, the junction kept 9 bases outside the gene matches.

This clone was picked up one time. The chain links TRBV5-6 to TRBJ1-2, with 7 nucleotides matching TRBD1. V shed 4 bases and J 3 bases; nucleotides not matched to a gene: 6. The CDR3 spans 14 residues. Germline CDR1 is SGHDT and CDR2 is YYEEEE. In nucleotides, the CDR3 is TGTGCCAGCAGCAGGAGGGACAGATACTATGGCTACACCTTC. Protein: CASSRRDRYYGYTF.